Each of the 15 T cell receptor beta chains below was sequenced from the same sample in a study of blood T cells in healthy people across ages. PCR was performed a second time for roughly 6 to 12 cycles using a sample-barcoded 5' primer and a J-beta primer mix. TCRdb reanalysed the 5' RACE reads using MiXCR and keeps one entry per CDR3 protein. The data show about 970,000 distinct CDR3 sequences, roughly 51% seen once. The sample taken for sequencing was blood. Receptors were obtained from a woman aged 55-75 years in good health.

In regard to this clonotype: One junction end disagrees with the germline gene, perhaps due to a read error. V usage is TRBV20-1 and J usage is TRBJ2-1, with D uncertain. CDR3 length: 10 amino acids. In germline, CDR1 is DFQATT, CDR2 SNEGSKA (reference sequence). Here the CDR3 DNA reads TGCAGTGCATCTCCAAGTGAGCAGGTCTTC. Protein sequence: CSASPSEQVF.

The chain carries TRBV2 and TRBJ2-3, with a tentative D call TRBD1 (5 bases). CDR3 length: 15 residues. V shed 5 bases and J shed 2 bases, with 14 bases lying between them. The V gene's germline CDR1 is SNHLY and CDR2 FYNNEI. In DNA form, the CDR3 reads TGTGCCAGCAGTCCAGCAGGGCCCATCACAGATACGCAGTATTTT. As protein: CASSPAGPITDTQYF. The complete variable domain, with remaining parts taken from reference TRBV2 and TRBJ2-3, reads EPEVTQTPSHQVTQMGQEVILRCVPISNHLYFYWYRQILGQKVEFLVSFYNNEISEKSEIFDDQFSVERPDGSNFTLKIRSTKLEDSAMYFCASSPAGPITDTQYFGPGTRLTVL.

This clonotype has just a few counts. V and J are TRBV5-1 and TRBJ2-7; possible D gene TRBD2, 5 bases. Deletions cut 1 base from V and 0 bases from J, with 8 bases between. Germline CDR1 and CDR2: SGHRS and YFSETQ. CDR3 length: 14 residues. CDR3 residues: CASSLKRSSYEQYF. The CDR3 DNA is TGCGCCAGCAGCTTGAAGCGGAGCTCCTACGAGCAGTACTTC.

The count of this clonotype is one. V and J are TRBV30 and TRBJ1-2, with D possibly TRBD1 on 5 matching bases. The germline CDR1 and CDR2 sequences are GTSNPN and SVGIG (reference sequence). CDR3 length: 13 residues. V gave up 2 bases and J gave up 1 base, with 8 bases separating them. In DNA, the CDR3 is TGTGCCTGGAGTCCCGACAGTAACTATGGCTACACCTTC. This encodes CAWSPDSNYGYTF. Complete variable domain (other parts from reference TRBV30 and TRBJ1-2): SQTIHQWPATLVQPVGSPLSLECTVEGTSNPNLYWYRQAAGRGLQLLFYSVGIGQISSEVPQNLSASRPQDRQFILSSKKLLLSDSGFYLCAWSPDSNYGYTFGSGTRLTVV.

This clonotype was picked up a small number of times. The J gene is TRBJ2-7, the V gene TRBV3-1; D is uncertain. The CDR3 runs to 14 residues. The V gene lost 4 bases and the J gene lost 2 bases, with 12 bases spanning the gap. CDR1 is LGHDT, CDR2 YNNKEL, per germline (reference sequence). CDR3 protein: CASSLRVGPYEQYF. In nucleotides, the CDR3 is TGTGCCAGCAGCCTCCGAGTTGGGCCCTACGAGCAGTACTTC.

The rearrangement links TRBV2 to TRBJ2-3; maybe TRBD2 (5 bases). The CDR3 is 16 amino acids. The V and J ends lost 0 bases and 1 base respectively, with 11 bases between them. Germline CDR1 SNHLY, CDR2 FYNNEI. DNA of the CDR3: TGTGCCAGCAGTGAAGCGCTTTGGGGAGGCACAGATACGCAGTATTTT. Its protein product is CASSEALWGGTDTQYF.

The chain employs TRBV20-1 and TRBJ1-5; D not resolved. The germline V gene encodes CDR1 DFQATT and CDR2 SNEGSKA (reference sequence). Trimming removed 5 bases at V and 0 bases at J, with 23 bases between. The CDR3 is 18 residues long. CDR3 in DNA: TGCAGTGCTGGAGGGTGGGTCAGGAGCCCTAATAGCAATCAGCCCCAGCATTTT. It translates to CSAGGWVRSPNSNQPQHF.

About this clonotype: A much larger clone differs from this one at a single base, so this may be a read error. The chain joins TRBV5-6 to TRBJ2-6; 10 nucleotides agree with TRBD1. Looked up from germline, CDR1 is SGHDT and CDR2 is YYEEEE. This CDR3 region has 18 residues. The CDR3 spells CASSLAGQGSSGANVPTF. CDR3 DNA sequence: TGTGCCAGCAGCTTGGCGGGACAGGGGAGCTCTGGGGCCAACGTCCCGACTTTC. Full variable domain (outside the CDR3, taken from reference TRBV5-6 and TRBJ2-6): DAGVTQSPTHLIKTRGQQVTLRCSPKSGHDTVSWYQQALGQGPQFIFQYYEEEERQRGNFPDRFSGHQFPNYSSELNVNALLLGDSALYLCASSLAGQGSSGANVPTFGAGSRLTVL.

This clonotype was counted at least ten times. DNA for the CDR3: TGTGCCAGCAGCTCGACTAGCGCTGGCACAGATACGCAGTATTTT. Its translation is CASSSTSAGTDTQYF. The chain employs TRBV7-2 and TRBJ2-3; 8 bases match TRBD2. The V and J ends lost 4 bases and 1 base, in that order; junction bases with no gene match: 4. The CDR3 has 15 amino acids. CDR1 and CDR2 from the germline V gene are SGHTA and FQGNSA.

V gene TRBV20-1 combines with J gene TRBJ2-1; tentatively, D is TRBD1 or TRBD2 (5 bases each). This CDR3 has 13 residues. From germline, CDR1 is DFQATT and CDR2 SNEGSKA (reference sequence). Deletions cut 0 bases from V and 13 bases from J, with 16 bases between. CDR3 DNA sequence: TGCAGTGCTAGAGATGCGATTTCGGGACCACAGTTCTTC. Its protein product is CSARDAISGPQFF.

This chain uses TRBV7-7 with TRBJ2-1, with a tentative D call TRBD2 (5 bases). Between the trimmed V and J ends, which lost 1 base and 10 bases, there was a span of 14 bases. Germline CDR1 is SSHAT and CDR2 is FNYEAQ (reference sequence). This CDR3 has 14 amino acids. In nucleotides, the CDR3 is TGTGCCAGCAGCTTAGTCGAGGAGGCTAACGAGCAGTTCTTC. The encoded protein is CASSLVEEANEQFF.

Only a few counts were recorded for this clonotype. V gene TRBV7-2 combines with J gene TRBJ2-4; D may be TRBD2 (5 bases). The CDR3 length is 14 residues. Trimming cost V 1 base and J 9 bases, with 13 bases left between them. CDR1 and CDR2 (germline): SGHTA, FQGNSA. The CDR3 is CASSLGTGSIIQYF. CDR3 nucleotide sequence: TGTGCCAGCAGCTTAGGGACGGGGAGTATCATTCAGTACTTC.

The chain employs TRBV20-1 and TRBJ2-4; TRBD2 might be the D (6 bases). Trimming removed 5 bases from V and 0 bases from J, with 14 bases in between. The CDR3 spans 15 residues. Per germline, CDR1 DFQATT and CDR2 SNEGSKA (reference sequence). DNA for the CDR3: TGCAGTGCTCGCGTCGGAGGGATAGCCAAAAACATTCAGTACTTC. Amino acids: CSARVGGIAKNIQYF.

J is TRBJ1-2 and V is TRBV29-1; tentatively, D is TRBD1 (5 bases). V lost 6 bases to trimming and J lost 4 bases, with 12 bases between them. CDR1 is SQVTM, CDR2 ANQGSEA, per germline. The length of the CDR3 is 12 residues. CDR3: CSVERDLYGYTF. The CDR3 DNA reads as TGCAGCGTCGAGAGGGACCTCTATGGCTACACCTTC.

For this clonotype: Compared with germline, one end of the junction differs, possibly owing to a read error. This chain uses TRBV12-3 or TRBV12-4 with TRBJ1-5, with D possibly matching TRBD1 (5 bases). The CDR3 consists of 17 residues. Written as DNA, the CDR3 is TGTGCCAGCAGTACCGGGTGGAGGGGAAGAAGCAATCGGCCCCAGCATTTT. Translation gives CASSTGWRGRSNRPQHF.